Detailed here is one T cell receptor beta chain. The protocol was immunoSEQ multiplex PCR, while the TCRdb copy is restricted to in-frame clones and leaves out a portion. The sample records hundreds of thousands of clones, around 91% being singletons. The data originate from a study of blood T cell repertoires in COVID-19. J was trimmed by 3 bases and V by 4 bases; bases with no gene match: 2. This CDR3 has 13 residues. The germline V gene has CDR1 LNHDA and CDR2 SQIVND (reference sequence). The sample taken for sequencing was PBMCs or T cells enriched from blood (not recorded which). J is TRBJ2-7 and V is TRBV19; TRBD1 matches at 8 bases. This sequence was found in a woman in her late teens or twenties with acute COVID-19. This CDR3 reads CASSRQGLYEQYF. CDR3 DNA: TGTGCCAGTAGTAGACAGGGGCTCTACGAGCAGTACTTC. The entire variable domain, with the rest obtained from reference TRBV19 and TRBJ2-7, is as follows: DGGITQSPKYLFRKEGQNVTLSCEQNLNHDAMYWYRQDPGQGLRLIYYSQIVNDFQKGDIAEGYSVSREKKESFPLTVTSAQKNPTAFYLCASSRQGLYEQYFGPGTRLTVT.